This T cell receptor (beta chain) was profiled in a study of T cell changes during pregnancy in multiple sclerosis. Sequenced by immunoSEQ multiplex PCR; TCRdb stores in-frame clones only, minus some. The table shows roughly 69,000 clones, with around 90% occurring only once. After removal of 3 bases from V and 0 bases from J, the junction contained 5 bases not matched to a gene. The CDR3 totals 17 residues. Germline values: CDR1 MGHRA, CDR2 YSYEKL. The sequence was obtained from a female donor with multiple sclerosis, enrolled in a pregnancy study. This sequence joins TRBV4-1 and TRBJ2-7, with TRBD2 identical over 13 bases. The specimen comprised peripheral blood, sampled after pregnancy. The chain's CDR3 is CASSHGLAGVLSYEQYF. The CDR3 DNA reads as TGCGCCAGCAGCCATGGACTAGCGGGAGTACTCTCCTACGAGCAGTACTTC.